The sequence of this T cell receptor beta chain was determined in a study of blood T cell repertoires in COVID-19. Ages ranged from roughly 18 to 100 years, with residence in under 25 US areas. As originally analysed: By means of reference gene primer amplification, nucleated cell counts were estimated. This table comes from immunoSEQ multiplex PCR, and its TCRdb copy is limited to in-frame clones, with some not included. The V and J calls and clone size were taken over from that table, and D and trimming were inferred from the DNA. The repertoire holds some 200,000 clones, with approximately 90% as singletons. The CDR3 has 15 residues. Germline values: CDR1 SGDLS, CDR2 YYNGEE. Points on this clone: The junction and the germline gene differ at one end; a read error may be behind it.

The rearrangement uses TRBV9 and TRBJ2-3, with 7 bases fitting TRBD2. The sequenced sample was PBMCs or T cells enriched from blood (not recorded which). The sequence was collected from a man in his late teens or twenties with acute COVID-19. The CDR3 reads CASSVWGGGADTQYF. In nucleotides, the CDR3 is TGTGCCAGCAGCGTATGGGGGGGAGGCGCAGATACACAGTATTTT.